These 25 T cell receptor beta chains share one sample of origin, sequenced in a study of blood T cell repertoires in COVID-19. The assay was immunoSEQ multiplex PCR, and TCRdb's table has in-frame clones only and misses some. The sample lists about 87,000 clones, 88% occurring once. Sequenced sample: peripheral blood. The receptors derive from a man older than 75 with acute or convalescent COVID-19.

The CDR3 DNA reads as TGTGCCACCAGCAGAGATCGGCGGGAGACGAGCACAGATACGCAGTATTTT. It is translated as CATSRDRRETSTDTQYF. The rearrangement links TRBV15 to TRBJ2-3; 7 bases fit TRBD2. The CDR3 runs 17 residues. Per the germline V gene, CDR1 is LNHNV and CDR2 is YYDKDF (reference sequence). Trimming removed 0 bases from V and 0 bases from J; junction bases left unmatched: 6.

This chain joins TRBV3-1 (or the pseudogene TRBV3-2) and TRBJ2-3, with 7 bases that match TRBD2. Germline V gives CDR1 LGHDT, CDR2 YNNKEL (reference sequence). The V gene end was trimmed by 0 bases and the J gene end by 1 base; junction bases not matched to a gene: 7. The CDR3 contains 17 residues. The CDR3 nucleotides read TGTGCCAGCAGCCAAGATTTCAGCGGGGTGGGCACAGATACGCAGTATTTT. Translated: CASSQDFSGVGTDTQYF.

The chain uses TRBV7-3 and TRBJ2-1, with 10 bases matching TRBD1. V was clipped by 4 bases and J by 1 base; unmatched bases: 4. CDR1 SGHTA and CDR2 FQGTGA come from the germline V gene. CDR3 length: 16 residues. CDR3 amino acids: CASSSRDRGSYNEQFF. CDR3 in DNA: TGTGCCAGCAGCTCTCGGGACAGGGGTTCCTACAATGAGCAGTTCTTC.

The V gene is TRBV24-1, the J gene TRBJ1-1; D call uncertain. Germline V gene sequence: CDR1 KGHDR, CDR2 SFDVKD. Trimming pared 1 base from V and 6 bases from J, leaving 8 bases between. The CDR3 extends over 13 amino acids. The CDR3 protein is CATSDLAGSEAFF. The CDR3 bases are TGTGCCACCAGTGATTTAGCGGGGTCTGAAGCTTTCTTT.

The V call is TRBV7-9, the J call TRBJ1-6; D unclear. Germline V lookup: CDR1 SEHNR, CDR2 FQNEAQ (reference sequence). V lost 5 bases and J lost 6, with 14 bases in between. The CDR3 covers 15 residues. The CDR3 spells CASSPLSGGNSPLHF. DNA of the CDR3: TGTGCCAGCAGCCCCCTTAGTGGAGGTAATTCACCCCTCCACTTT.

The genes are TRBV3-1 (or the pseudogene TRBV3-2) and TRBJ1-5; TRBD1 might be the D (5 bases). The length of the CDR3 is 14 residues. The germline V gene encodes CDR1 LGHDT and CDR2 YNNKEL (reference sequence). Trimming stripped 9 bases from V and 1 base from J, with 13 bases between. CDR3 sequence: CASTMGGSNQPQHF. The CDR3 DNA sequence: TGTGCCAGTACGATGGGGGGAAGCAATCAGCCCCAGCATTTT.

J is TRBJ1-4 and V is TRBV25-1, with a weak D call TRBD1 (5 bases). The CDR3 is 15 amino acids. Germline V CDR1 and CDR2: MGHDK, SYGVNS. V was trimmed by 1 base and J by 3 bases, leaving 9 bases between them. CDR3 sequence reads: CASSESGGANEKLFF. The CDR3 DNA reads TGTGCCAGCAGTGAATCGGGGGGGGCTAATGAAAAACTGTTTTTT.

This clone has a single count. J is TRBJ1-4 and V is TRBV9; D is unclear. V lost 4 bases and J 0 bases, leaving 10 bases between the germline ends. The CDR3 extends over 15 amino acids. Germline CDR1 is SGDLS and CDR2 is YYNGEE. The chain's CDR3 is CASSTRVATNEKLFF. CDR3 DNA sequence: TGTGCCAGCAGCACCCGAGTTGCAACTAATGAAAAACTGTTTTTT.

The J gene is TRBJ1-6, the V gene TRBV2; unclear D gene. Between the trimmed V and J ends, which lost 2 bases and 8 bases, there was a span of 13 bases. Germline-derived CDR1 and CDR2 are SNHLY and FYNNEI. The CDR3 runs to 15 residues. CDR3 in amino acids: CASSENSGIDSPLHF. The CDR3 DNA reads TGTGCCAGCAGTGAAAATTCAGGAATCGATTCACCCCTCCACTTT.

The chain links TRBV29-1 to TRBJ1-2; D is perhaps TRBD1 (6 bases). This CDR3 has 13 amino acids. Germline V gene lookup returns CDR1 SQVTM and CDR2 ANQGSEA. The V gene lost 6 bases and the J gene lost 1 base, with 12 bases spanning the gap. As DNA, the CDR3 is TGCAGCGTGGGGGGGCTACGTAACTATGGCTACACCTTC. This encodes CSVGGLRNYGYTF. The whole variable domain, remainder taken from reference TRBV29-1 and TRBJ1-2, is SAVISQKPSRDICQRGTSLTIQCQVDSQVTMMFWYRQQPGQSLTLIATANQGSEATYESGFVIDKFPISRPNLTFSTLTVSNMSPEDSSIYLCSVGGLRNYGYTFGSGTRLTVV.

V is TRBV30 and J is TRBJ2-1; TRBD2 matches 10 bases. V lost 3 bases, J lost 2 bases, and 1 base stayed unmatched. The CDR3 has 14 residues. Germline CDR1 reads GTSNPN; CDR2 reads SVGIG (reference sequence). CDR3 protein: CAWRLAGPYNEQFF. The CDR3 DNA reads TGTGCCTGGAGACTAGCGGGGCCCTACAATGAGCAGTTCTTC.

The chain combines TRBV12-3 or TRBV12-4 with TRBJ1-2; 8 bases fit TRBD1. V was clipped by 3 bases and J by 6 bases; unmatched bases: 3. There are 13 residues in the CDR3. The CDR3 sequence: CASSLVTGDGYTF. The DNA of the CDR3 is TGTGCCAGCAGTTTGGTGACAGGGGATGGCTACACCTTC.

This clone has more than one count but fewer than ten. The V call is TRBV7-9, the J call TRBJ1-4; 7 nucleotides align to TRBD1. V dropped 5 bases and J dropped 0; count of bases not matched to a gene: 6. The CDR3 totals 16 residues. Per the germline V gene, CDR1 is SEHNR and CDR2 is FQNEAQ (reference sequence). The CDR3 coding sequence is TGTGCCAGCAGCCGCGGGACAGAGACAACTAATGAAAAACTGTTTTTT. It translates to CASSRGTETTNEKLFF.

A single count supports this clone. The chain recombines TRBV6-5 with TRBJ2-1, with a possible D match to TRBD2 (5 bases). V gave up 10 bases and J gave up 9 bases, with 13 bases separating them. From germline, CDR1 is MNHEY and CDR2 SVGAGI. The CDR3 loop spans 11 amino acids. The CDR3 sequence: CATDPAVEQFF. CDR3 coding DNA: TGTGCCACGGACCCAGCGGTTGAGCAGTTCTTC.

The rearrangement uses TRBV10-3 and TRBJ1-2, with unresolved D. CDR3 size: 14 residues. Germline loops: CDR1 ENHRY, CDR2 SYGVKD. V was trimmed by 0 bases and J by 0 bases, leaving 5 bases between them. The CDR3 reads CAISESQANYGYTF. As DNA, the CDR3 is TGTGCCATCAGTGAGTCCCAGGCTAACTATGGCTACACCTTC.

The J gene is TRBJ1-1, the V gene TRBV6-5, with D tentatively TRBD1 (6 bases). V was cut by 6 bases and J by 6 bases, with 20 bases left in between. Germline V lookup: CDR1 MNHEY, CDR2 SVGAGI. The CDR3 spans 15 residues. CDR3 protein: CASRPPSGELAEAFF. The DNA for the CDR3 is TGTGCCAGCAGGCCCCCTTCAGGGGAGTTGGCTGAAGCTTTCTTT.

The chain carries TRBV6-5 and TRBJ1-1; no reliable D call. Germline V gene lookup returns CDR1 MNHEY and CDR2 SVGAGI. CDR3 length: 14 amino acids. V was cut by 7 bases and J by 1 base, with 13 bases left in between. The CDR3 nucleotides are TGTGCCAGCACCCCCCCGGGGAAGAACACTGAAGCTTTCTTT. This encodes CASTPPGKNTEAFF.

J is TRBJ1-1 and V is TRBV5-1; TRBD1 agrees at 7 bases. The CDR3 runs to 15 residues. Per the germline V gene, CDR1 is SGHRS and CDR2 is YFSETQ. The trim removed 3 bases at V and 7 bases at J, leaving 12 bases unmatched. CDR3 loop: CASSSQGQPEGEAFF. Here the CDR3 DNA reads TGCGCCAGCAGCTCCCAGGGACAGCCCGAGGGTGAAGCTTTCTTT.

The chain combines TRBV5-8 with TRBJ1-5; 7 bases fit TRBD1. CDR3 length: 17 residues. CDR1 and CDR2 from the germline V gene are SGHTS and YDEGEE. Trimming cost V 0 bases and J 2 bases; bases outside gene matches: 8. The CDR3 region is CASSLVRGQWGNQPQHF. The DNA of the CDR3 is TGTGCCAGCAGCTTGGTACGGGGACAGTGGGGCAATCAGCCCCAGCATTTT.

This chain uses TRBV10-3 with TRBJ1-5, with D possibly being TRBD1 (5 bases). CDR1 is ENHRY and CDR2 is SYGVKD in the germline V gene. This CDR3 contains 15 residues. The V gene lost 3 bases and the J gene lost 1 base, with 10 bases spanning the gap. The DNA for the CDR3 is TGTGCCATCAGTGACTGGGGGGTAAGCAATCAGCCCCAGCATTTT. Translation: CAISDWGVSNQPQHF.

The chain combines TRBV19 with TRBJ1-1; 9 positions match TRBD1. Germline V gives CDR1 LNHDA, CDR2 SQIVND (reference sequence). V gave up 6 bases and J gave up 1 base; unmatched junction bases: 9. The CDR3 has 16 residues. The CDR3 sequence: CASRWGQGSKNTEAFF. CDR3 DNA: TGTGCCAGTAGATGGGGACAGGGAAGTAAGAACACTGAAGCTTTCTTT.

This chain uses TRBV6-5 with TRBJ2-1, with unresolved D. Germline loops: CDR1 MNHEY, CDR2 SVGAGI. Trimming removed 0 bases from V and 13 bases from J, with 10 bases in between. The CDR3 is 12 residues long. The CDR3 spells CASSYSIASQFF. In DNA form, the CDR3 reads TGTGCCAGCAGTTACTCGATCGCGTCTCAGTTCTTC.

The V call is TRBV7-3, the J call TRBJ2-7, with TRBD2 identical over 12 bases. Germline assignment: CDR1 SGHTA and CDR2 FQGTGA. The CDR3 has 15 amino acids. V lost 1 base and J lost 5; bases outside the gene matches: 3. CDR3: CASSLSLAGGHEQYF. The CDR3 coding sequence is TGTGCCAGCAGCTTAAGCCTAGCGGGAGGGCACGAGCAGTACTTC.

The CDR3: CAGSGTGSGNTIYF. CDR3 DNA: TGTGCCGGAAGCGGGACGGGCTCTGGAAACACCATATATTTT. This sequence joins TRBV6-5 and TRBJ1-3, with D perhaps TRBD1 (5 bases). With 11 bases removed from V and 0 bases from J, the gap between germline ends came to 14 bases. The germline V gene has CDR1 MNHEY and CDR2 SVGAGI. This CDR3 contains 14 residues.

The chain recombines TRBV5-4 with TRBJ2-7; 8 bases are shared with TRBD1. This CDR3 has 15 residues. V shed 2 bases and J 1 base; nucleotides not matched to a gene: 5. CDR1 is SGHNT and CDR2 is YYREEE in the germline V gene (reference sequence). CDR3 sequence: CASSFRDRGSYEQYF. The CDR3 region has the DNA TGTGCCAGCAGCTTTCGAGACAGGGGATCCTACGAGCAGTACTTC.